The next 25 T cell receptor beta chains were all read from a single sample in a study of identical twins. Via MiXCR, TCRdb re-called the 5' RACE reads, giving one row per CDR3 protein. The table lists 1.5 million to 2 million distinct CDR3 sequences, about 32% of them singletons, with 0.25% to 0.3% in the top ten. Sequenced sample: cord blood. These TCRs come from a newborn girl in good health.

Only a few counts were recorded for this clonotype. The rearrangement links TRBV14 to TRBJ1-2, with D possibly TRBD1 on 6 matching bases. V lost 0 bases to trimming and J lost 1 base, with 12 bases between them. The V gene's germline CDR1 is SGHDN and CDR2 FVKESK. The CDR3 has 16 amino acids. The CDR3, as DNA: TGTGCCAGCAGCCAAGAATTTACAGGGTATAACTATGGCTACACCTTC. Its protein is CASSQEFTGYNYGYTF. Complete variable domain (other parts from reference TRBV14 and TRBJ1-2): EAGVTQFPSHSVIEKGQTVTLRCDPISGHDNLYWYRRVMGKEIKFLLHFVKESKQDESGMPNNRFLAERTGGTYSTLKVQPAELEDSGVYFCASSQEFTGYNYGYTFGSGTRLTVV.

This clonotype was recorded a few times. This sequence joins TRBV7-8 and TRBJ2-1; TRBD1 matches at 11 bases. CDR3 length: 15 residues. V shed 5 bases and J 3 bases; nucleotides not matched to a gene: 3. From germline, CDR1 is SGHVS and CDR2 FQNEAQ. CDR3 amino acids: CASSMDRGLYNEQFF. The CDR3 coding sequence is TGTGCCAGCAGCATGGACAGGGGGCTCTACAATGAGCAGTTCTTC.

V is TRBV18 and J is TRBJ2-2; D is unresolved. V dropped 0 bases and J dropped 0 bases, with 5 bases sitting between them. Germline lookup yields CDR1 KGHSH and CDR2 LQKENI. This CDR3 region has 15 residues. CDR3 sequence: CASSPPGTNTGELFF. The CDR3 bases are TGTGCCAGCTCACCACCGGGCACGAACACCGGGGAGCTGTTTTTT.

The gene calls are TRBV9 and TRBJ2-2, with D possibly TRBD1 on 6 matching bases. V was cut by 7 bases and J by 5 bases, with 15 bases left in between. In germline, CDR1 is SGDLS, CDR2 YYNGEE. The CDR3 runs 14 residues. The CDR3 here is CASSDRLGTGELFF. CDR3 nucleotides: TGTGCCAGCTCTGACAGGCTCGGGACCGGGGAGCTGTTTTTT.

The V and J genes are TRBV28 and TRBJ2-7, with D possibly TRBD1 on 6 matching bases. This CDR3 region has 16 residues. The V gene's germline CDR1 is MDHEN and CDR2 SYDVKM. The germline V and J ends were trimmed by 4 bases and 2 bases, with 18 bases remaining between them. CDR3 region: CASSSRLTGGPYEQYF. The CDR3 DNA reads TGTGCCAGCAGTTCACGTCTGACAGGCGGGCCCTACGAGCAGTACTTC.

This clonotype was seen ten or more times. The V and J genes are TRBV12-3 or TRBV12-4 and TRBJ2-3; 8 nucleotides match TRBD2. The CDR3 is 15 amino acids. J gave up 2 bases and V 1 base, and 2 bases lay outside the gene matches. The CDR3 protein is CASSLVAGFTDTQYF. The CDR3 DNA reads as TGTGCCAGCAGTTTAGTAGCGGGATTCACAGATACGCAGTATTTT.

As concerns this clonotype: The junction does not match germline at one end; this may be a read error. The rearrangement links TRBV29-1 to TRBJ2-3; D may be TRBD1 (5 bases). CDR1 is SQVTM and CDR2 is ANQGSEA in the germline V gene. This CDR3 region has 14 residues. CDR3 amino acids: CSGDTGVGTGTQYF. DNA for the CDR3: TGCAGCGGTGACACAGGCGTGGGCACAGGTACGCAGTATTTT.

The rearrangement joins TRBV27 to TRBJ1-5, with TRBD1 as a possible D gene (5 bases). The CDR3 loop spans 14 amino acids. V shed 5 bases and J shed 7 bases, with 15 bases lying between them. Germline V gene lookup returns CDR1 MNHEY and CDR2 SMNVEV (reference sequence). CDR3 nucleotides: TGTGCCAGCAGTCCCGACAGTATGGGACAGCCCCAGCATTTT. Residues: CASSPDSMGQPQHF.

The chain uses TRBV4-2 and TRBJ2-3; 9 bases are shared with TRBD1. The CDR3 contains 16 residues. In germline, CDR1 is LGHNA, CDR2 YNFKEQ. V dropped 4 bases and J dropped 3; count of bases not matched to a gene: 8. CDR3 bases: TGTGCCAGCAGCCTCCGACAGGGGGAAAGTACAGATACGCAGTATTTT. Translated, it gives CASSLRQGESTDTQYF.

V and J are TRBV12-3 or TRBV12-4 and TRBJ2-1; TRBD1 might be the D (6 bases). Deletions cut 5 bases from V and 0 bases from J, with 14 bases between. The CDR3 is 16 amino acids. CDR3 protein: CASSPRGHPSYNEQFF. CDR3 bases: TGTGCCAGCAGTCCTAGGGGACACCCCTCCTACAATGAGCAGTTCTTC.

As regards this clonotype: Compared with germline, one end of the junction differs, possibly owing to a read error. This chain links TRBV16 with TRBJ1-2; D not resolved. CDR3 length: 12 residues. The germline gives CDR1 KGHSY, CDR2 FQNENV. The CDR3 nucleotides read TGTGCCAGCAGCCAAGGAACCTATGACTACACCTTC. Its protein product is CASSQGTYDYTF.

This clonotype was observed a handful of times. The gene calls are TRBV20-1 and TRBJ1-4; TRBD1 matches at 8 bases. The CDR3 sequence is 13 residues long. V gave up 6 bases and J gave up 8 bases; unmatched junction bases: 8. CDR1 is DFQATT and CDR2 is SNEGSKA in the germline V gene (reference sequence). CDR3 loop: CSARQGRFEKLFF. The CDR3 DNA is TGCAGTGCCAGACAGGGGAGGTTCGAAAAACTGTTTTTT.

This clonotype was seen many times. The rearrangement links TRBV10-3 to TRBJ1-2; D gene unclear. The CDR3 consists of 12 residues. Between the trimmed V and J ends, which lost 3 bases and 2 bases, there was a span of 4 bases. Germline loops: CDR1 ENHRY, CDR2 SYGVKD. CDR3 loop: CAISDSNYGYTF. In DNA, the CDR3 is TGTGCCATCAGTGACTCAAACTATGGCTACACCTTC.

The rearrangement uses TRBV20-1 and TRBJ1-1; D not certain. The V gene's germline CDR1 is DFQATT and CDR2 SNEGSKA (reference sequence). The ends were cut back, 3 bases at V and 0 bases at J, with 8 bases in the middle. The CDR3 has 13 residues. CDR3 DNA sequence: TGCAGTGCTAGTGCCAAAATGAACACTGAAGCTTTCTTT. The encoded protein is CSASAKMNTEAFF.

The J gene is TRBJ1-4, the V gene TRBV20-1; weak D call: TRBD1 (6 bases). CDR3 size: 14 residues. Germline CDR1 and CDR2: DFQATT and SNEGSKA (reference sequence). The ends were cut back, 3 bases at V and 7 bases at J, with 15 bases in the middle. The CDR3 protein is CSASLLTGGEKLFF. CDR3 bases: TGCAGTGCTAGCCTCCTGACAGGAGGTGAAAAACTGTTTTTT.

The rearrangement joins TRBV7-2 to TRBJ2-3; 9 nucleotides align to TRBD2. Trimming at V came to 4 bases and at J to 2 bases, leaving 7 bases not matched to a gene. From germline, CDR1 is SGHTA and CDR2 FQGNSA. The CDR3 covers 16 residues. The CDR3 nucleotides read TGTGCCAGCAGCTCTCAGGGACTAGCCGTCACAGATACGCAGTATTTT. Residues: CASSSQGLAVTDTQYF.

This clonotype came up a few times. The rearrangement uses TRBV28 and TRBJ2-1, with D unresolved. The CDR3 contains 16 residues. The germline V and J ends were trimmed by 2 bases and 3 bases, with 14 bases remaining between them. CDR1 and CDR2 from the germline V gene are MDHEN and SYDVKM. The CDR3, as DNA: TGTGCCAGCAGTTTACGGCTGATGACGCTCTACAATGAGCAGTTCTTC. Translation gives CASSLRLMTLYNEQFF.

The rearrangement joins TRBV10-3 to TRBJ1-5; TRBD1 agrees at 12 bases. The trim removed 3 bases at V and 6 bases at J, leaving 3 bases unmatched. CDR1 is ENHRY and CDR2 is SYGVKD in the germline V gene. This CDR3 spans 15 amino acids. CDR3 region: CAISEGTGGIQPQHF. As DNA, the CDR3 is TGTGCCATCAGTGAAGGGACAGGGGGCATTCAGCCCCAGCATTTT.

As concerns this clonotype: The germline gene is not matched at one end of the junction; a read error may be the cause. This rearrangement joins TRBV28 to TRBJ2-5; 8 positions match TRBD1. Germline assignment: CDR1 MDHEN and CDR2 SYDVKM. The CDR3 loop spans 14 amino acids. CDR3 sequence: CASSQDRVQEIQYF. The CDR3 DNA reads TGTGCCAGCAGTCAGGACAGGGTCCAAGAGATCCAGTACTTC.

The J gene is TRBJ1-1, the V gene TRBV6-1; D remains unclear. CDR3 length: 14 amino acids. V shed 2 bases and J shed 6 bases, with 13 bases lying between them. CDR1 and CDR2 from the germline V gene are MNHNS and SASEGT. CDR3 sequence: CASSERVGISEAFF. The CDR3 DNA reads as TGTGCCAGCAGTGAAAGGGTTGGGATCTCTGAAGCTTTCTTT.

CDR3 nucleotides: TGCAGTGCTAGTATCGGGGTCCAAGAGACCCAGTACTTC. Translated: CSASIGVQETQYF. The chain combines TRBV20-1 with TRBJ2-5, with D tentatively TRBD2 (5 bases). Between the trimmed V and J ends, which lost 3 bases and 1 base, there was a span of 9 bases. This CDR3 comprises 13 residues. Germline V gene data show CDR1 as DFQATT and CDR2 as SNEGSKA (reference sequence).

This clonotype was seen a handful of times. The V gene is TRBV7-9, the J gene TRBJ1-6; maybe TRBD1 (5 bases). In germline, CDR1 is SEHNR, CDR2 FQNEAQ (reference sequence). The CDR3 contains 14 residues. With 2 bases removed from V and 5 bases from J, the gap between germline ends came to 7 bases. The CDR3 region is CASSLPGNNSPLHF. The CDR3 DNA follows: TGTGCCAGCAGCTTACCAGGGAATAATTCACCCCTCCACTTT. The whole variable domain, filled in from reference TRBV7-9 and TRBJ1-6, reads DTGVSQNPRHKITKRGQNVTFRCDPISEHNRLYWYRQTLGQGPEFLTYFQNEAQLEKSRLLSDRFSAERPKGSFSTLEIQRTEQGDSAMYLCASSLPGNNSPLHFGNGTRLTVT.

This clonotype has just a few counts. The rearrangement links TRBV2 to TRBJ1-1; D possibly corresponds to TRBD1 (5 bases). V shed 4 bases and J shed 2 bases, with 14 bases lying between them. The CDR3 loop spans 15 amino acids. Germline values: CDR1 SNHLY, CDR2 FYNNEI. The CDR3 region is CASSGITGFNTEAFF. As DNA, the CDR3 is TGTGCCAGCAGTGGAATTACAGGATTTAACACTGAAGCTTTCTTT. The full variable domain, completed using reference TRBV2 and TRBJ1-1, is EPEVTQTPSHQVTQMGQEVILRCVPISNHLYFYWYRQILGQKVEFLVSFYNNEISEKSEIFDDQFSVERPDGSNFTLKIRSTKLEDSAMYFCASSGITGFNTEAFFGQGTRLTVV.

The rearrangement joins TRBV11-2 to TRBJ2-3, with 7 bases that match TRBD2. J was trimmed by 0 bases and V by 3 bases; bases with no gene match: 21. Germline V gene lookup returns CDR1 SGHAT and CDR2 FQNNGV. This CDR3 is built from 21 residues. For the CDR3, the DNA is TGTGCCAGCAGCTTTCAACCGCGATGGACTAGACCTCCCCGTAGCACAGATACGCAGTATTTT. This sequence encodes CASSFQPRWTRPPRSTDTQYF.

The chain is built from TRBV20-1 and TRBJ2-2; tentatively, D is TRBD2 (6 bases). This CDR3 region has 15 residues. V was pared by 2 bases and J by 6 bases, with 16 bases between. The V gene's germline CDR1 is DFQATT and CDR2 SNEGSKA (reference sequence). The CDR3 nucleotides read TGCAGTGCTAGAAGACTAGAGGGTTTCCCCGGGGAGCTGTTTTTT. This translates into CSARRLEGFPGELFF.